Presented here are 3 T cell receptor beta chains from one specimen sequenced in a study of blood T cells in healthy people across ages. A second PCR of roughly 7 to 11 cycles used a sample-barcoded 5' primer and a J-beta primer mix. TCRdb reanalysed the 5' RACE reads using MiXCR and keeps one entry per CDR3 protein. The table lists approximately 600,000 distinct CDR3 sequences, approximately 59% of them singletons. The sequencing input was blood. All receptors derive from a man aged 55 to 70 in good health.

This clonotype was observed at least ten times. CDR3 residues: CASSLLAGGLIDEQFF. CDR3 DNA sequence: TGCGCCAGCAGCTTACTAGCGGGGGGGCTTATTGATGAGCAGTTCTTC. The rearrangement links TRBV5-1 to TRBJ2-1, with 13 bases that match TRBD2. CDR3 length: 16 residues. Germline V CDR1 and CDR2: SGHRS, YFSETQ. V was clipped by 2 bases and J by 8 bases; unmatched bases: 7.

This clonotype was picked up a small number of times. The genes are TRBV6-6 and TRBJ2-5; D not certain. The germline gives CDR1 MNHNY, CDR2 SVGAGI (reference sequence). The CDR3 consists of 16 residues. Trimming removed 2 bases from V and 5 bases from J, with 18 bases in between. The CDR3 bases are TGTGCCAGCAGTTACGTCCGTGGGATATTCGGGGAGACCCAGTACTTC. It translates to CASSYVRGIFGETQYF.

The chain links TRBV7-9 to TRBJ1-5, with D tentatively TRBD1 (5 bases). Germline V gene sequence: CDR1 SEHNR, CDR2 FQNEAQ (reference sequence). V lost 0 bases to trimming and J lost 6 bases, with 9 bases between them. The CDR3 length is 14 residues. CDR3 DNA: TGTGCCAGCAGCTTAGCAGGGGAGGCTCAGCCCCAGCATTTT. This translates into CASSLAGEAQPQHF.